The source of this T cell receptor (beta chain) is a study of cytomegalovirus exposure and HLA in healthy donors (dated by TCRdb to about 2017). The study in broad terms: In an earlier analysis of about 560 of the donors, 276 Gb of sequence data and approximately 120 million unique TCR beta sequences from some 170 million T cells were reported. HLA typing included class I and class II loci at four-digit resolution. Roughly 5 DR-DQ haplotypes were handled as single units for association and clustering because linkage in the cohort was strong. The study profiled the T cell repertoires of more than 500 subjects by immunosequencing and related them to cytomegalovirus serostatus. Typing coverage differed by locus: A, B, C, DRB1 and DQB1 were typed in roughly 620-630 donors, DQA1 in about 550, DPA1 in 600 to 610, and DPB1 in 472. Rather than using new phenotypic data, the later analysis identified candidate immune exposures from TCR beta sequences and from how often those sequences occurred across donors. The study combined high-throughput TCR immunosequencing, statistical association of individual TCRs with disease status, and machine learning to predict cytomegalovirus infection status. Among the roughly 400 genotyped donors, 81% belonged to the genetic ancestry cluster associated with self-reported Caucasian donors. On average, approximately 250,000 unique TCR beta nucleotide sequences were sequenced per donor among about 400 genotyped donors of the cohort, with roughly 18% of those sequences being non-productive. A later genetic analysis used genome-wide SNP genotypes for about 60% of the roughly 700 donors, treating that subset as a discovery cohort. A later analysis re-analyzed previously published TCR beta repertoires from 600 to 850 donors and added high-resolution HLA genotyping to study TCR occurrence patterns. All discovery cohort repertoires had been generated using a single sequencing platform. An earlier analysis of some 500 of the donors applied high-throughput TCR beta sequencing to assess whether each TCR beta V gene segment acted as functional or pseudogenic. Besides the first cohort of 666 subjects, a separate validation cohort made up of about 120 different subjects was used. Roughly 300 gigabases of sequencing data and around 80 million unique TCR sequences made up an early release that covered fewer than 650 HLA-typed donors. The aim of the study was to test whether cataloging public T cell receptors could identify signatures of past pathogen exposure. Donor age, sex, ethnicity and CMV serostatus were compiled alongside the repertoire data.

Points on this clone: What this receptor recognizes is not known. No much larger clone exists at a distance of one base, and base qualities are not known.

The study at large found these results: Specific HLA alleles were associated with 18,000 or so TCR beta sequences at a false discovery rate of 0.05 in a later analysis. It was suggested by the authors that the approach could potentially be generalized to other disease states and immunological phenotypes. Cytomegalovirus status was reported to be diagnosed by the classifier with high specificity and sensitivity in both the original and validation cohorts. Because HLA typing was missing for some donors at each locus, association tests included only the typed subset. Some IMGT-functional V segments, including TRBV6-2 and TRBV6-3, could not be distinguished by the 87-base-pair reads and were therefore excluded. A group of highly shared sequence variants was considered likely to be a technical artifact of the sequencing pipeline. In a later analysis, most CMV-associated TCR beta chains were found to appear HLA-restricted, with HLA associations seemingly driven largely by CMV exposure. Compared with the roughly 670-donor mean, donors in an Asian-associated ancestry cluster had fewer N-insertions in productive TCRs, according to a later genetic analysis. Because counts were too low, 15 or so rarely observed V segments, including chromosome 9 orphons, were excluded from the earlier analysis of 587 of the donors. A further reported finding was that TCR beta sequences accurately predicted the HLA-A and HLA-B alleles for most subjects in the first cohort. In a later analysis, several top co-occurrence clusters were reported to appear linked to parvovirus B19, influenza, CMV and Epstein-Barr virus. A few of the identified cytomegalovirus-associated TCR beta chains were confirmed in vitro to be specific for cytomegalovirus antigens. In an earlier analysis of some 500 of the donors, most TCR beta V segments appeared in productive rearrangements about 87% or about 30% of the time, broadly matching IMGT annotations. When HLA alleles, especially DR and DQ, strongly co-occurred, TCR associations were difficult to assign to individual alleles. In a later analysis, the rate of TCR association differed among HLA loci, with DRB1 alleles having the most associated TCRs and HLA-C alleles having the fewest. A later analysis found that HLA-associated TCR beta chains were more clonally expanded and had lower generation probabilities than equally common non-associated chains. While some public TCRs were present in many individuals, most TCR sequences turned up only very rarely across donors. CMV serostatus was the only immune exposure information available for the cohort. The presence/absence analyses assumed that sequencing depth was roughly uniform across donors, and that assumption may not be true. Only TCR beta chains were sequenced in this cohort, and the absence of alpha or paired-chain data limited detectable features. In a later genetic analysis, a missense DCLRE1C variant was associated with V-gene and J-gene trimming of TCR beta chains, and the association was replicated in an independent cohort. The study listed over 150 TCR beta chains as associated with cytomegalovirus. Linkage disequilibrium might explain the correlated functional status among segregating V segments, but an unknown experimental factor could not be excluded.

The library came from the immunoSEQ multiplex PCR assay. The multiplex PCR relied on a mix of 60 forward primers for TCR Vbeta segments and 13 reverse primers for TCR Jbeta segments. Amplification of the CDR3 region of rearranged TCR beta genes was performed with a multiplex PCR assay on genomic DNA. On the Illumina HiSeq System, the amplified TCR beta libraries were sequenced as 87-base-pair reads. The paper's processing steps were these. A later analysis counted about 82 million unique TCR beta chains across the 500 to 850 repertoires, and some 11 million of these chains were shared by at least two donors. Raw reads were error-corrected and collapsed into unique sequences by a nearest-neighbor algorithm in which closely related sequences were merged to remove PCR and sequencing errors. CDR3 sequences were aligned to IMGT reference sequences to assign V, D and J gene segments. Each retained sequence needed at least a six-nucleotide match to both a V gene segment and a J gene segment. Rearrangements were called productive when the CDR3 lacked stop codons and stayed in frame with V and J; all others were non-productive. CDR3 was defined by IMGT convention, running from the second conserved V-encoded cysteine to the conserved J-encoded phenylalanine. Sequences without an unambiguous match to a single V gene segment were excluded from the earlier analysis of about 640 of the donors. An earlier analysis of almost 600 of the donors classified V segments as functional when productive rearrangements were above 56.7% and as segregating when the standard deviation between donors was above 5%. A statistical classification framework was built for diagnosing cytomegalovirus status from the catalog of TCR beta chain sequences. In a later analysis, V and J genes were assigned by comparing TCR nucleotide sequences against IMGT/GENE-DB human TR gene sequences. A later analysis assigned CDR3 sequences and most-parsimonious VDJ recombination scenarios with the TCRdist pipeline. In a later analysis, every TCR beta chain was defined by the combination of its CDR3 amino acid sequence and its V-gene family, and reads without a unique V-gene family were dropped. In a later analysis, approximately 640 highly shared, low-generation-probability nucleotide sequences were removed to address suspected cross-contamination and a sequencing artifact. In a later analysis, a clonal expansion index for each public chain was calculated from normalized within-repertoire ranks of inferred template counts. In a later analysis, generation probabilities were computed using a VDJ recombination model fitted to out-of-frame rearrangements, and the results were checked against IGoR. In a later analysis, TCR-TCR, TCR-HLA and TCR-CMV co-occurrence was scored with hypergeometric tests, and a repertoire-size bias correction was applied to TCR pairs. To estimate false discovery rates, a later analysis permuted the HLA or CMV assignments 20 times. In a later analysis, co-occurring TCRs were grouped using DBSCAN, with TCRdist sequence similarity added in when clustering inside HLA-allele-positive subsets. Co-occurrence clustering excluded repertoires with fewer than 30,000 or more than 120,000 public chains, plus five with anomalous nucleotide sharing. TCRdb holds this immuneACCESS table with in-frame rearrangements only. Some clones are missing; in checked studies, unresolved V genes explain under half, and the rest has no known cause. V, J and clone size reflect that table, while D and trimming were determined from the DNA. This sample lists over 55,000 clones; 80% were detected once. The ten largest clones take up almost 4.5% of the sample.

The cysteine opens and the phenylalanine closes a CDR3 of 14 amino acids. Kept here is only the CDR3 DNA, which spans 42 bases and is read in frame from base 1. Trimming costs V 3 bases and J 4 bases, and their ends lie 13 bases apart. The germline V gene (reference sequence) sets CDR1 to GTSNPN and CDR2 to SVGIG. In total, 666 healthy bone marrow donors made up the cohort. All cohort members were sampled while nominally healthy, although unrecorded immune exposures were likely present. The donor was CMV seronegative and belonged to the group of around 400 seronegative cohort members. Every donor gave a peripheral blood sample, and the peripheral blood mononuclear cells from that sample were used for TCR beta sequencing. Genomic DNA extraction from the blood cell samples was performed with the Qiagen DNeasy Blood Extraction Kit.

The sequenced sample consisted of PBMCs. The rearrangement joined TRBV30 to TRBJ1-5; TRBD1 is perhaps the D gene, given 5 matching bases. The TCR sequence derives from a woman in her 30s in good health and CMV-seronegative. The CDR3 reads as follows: CAWRADSVNQPQHF. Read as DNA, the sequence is TGTGCCTGGAGAGCAGACAGCGTAAATCAGCCCCAGCATTTT.